The T cell receptor (beta chain) under discussion was sequenced for a study of identical twins. The study, taken as a whole, reports: Excess sharing by twins proved weaker in beta out-of-frame sequences. Partial confounding of zero-insertion analyses by invariant MAIT and iNKT cells was possible. Cord blood beta clonotypes that were abundant carried fewer insertions, and memory repertoires showed no such trend.

Germline loops: CDR1 SGDLS, CDR2 YYNGEE. Trimming took 0 bases from V and 3 from J; bases not matched to a gene: 4. CDR3 length equals 16 residues. One entry per CDR3 protein, called by TCRdb with MiXCR from the 5' RACE reads. Of 1,800,000 or so distinct CDR3 sequences in the sample, more than 30% were seen once. All donors comprised healthy Caucasians. Details on this clonotype: Its target is not known.

The clonotype originates from a newborn girl in good health. Input material: cord blood. V usage is TRBV9 and J usage is TRBJ2-1; 9 nucleotides match TRBD1. CDR3 in amino acids: CASSVGTGANYNEQFF. In nucleotides, the CDR3 is TGTGCCAGCAGCGTAGGGACAGGGGCGAACTACAATGAGCAGTTCTTC.